A selection of T cell receptor beta chains follows, all from one sample in a study of OX40 agonist ivuxolimab in advanced cancers. Clones were read by immunoSEQ multiplex PCR, and TCRdb kept only the in-frame ones, dropping some. The data contain about 55,000 clones, 77% of them singletons. The sequenced sample was CD4+ or CD8+ T cells sorted from blood, obtained in a trial of the OX40 agonist ivuxolimab. The receptors were gathered from an adult with an advanced solid tumor such as melanoma, head and neck, liver or kidney cancer. The CDR3 runs from the conserved cysteine through the conserved F or W. D genes are given only for firm matches. Not every row has a clone size; where given, it reads once, few, many or a size class.

>NA|TRBJ1-4|TRBV2|NA
CASSQGWTNEKLFF
TGTGCCAGCAGTCAGGGGTGGACTAATGAAAAACTGTTTTTT
>NA|TRBJ1-1|TRBV7-8|TRBD1
CASSPDRGNAFF
TGTGCCAGCAGCCCAGACAGGGGGAATGCTTTCTTT
>NA|TRBJ2-7|TRBV2|TRBD2
CASSLAGEQYF
TGTGCCAGCAGTTTAGCGGGCGAGCAGTACTTC
>few|TRBJ2-7|TRBV20-1|NA
CSATDPHEQYF
TGCAGTGCTACAGACCCCCACGAGCAGTACTTC
>NA|TRBJ1-5|TRBV19|NA
CASIGQRHQPQHF
TGTGCCAGTATCGGACAGAGACATCAGCCCCAGCATTTT
>few|TRBJ2-1|TRBV7-2|NA
CASSGNRGGYSYNEQFF
TGTGCCAGCAGCGGGAATAGAGGGGGGTACTCCTACAATGAGCAGTTCTTC
>few|TRBJ2-3|TRBV7-3|TRBD2
CASSLRREDDDTQYF
TGTGCCAGCAGCTTAAGACGGGAGGACGACGATACGCAGTATTTT
>NA|TRBJ1-2|TRBV27|NA
CASKPLRDKDNYGYTF
TGTGCCAGCAAGCCCCTCAGGGACAAGGATAACTATGGCTACACCTTC
>NA|TRBJ1-6|TRBV5-1|TRBD1
CASSLGDRENSPLHF
TGCGCCAGCAGCTTGGGTGACAGGGAAAATTCACCCCTCCACTTT
>once|TRBJ1-6|TRBV28|NA
CASSLMGGRNSPLHF
TGTGCCAGCAGTTTAATGGGGGGGCGAAATTCACCCCTCCACTTT